This T cell receptor (beta chain) was identified during a study of OX40 agonist ivuxolimab in advanced cancers. The wider study: Three individuals attained partial responses, comprising one hepatocellular carcinoma case and two cutaneous melanoma cases.

Produced via immunoSEQ multiplex PCR; TCRdb's table is partial and in-frame only. The repertoire includes 37,000 or so clones, around 80% of them detected once, and 1.5% to 2% sits in the top ten. The length of the CDR3 is 16 residues. Trimming took off 3 bases at V and 4 bases at J, with 16 bases between the two ends. In germline, CDR1 is SNHLY, CDR2 FYNNEI. Study-wide findings and caveats: At 0.1 to 3.0 mg/kg and by week 6, clonal expansion occurred in CD4+ and CD8+ blood T cells. Fewer expanded clones were found on average in CD4+ than in CD8+ T cells. Some of the nonresponding patients also showed low levels of normalized T-cell clonal expansion.

To note about this clone: As yet, its antigen is unknown.

The origin of this receptor is an adult with an advanced solid tumor such as melanoma, head and neck, liver or kidney cancer. This specimen was CD4+ or CD8+ T cells sorted from blood, taken in a trial of the OX40 agonist ivuxolimab. This chain connects TRBV2 to TRBJ2-1, with TRBD2 as a possible D gene (6 bases). This chain's CDR3 is CASSEEGPQVYNEQFF. CDR3 sequence (DNA): TGTGCCAGCAGTGAGGAGGGGCCTCAAGTATACAATGAGCAGTTCTTC.